This entry describes one T cell receptor (beta chain). Looked up from germline, CDR1 is ENHRY and CDR2 is SYGVKD. Trimming at V came to 3 bases and at J to 8 bases, leaving 8 bases not matched to a gene. This CDR3 has 14 amino acids. Original data processing: Amplifying reference gene primers gave estimates of nucleated cell counts. Sequencing was performed with immunoSEQ multiplex PCR; in TCRdb, only in-frame clones are kept and a portion is missing. The V and J calls and clone size are taken from that table; D and trimming were inferred from the DNA. Here the sample spans 15,000 to 20,000 clones, just over 90% being singletons. The record originates from a study of blood T cell repertoires in COVID-19. Study at large: Acute and convalescent COVID-19 samples came from the United States, Italy and Spain. PBMCs, B-cell-depleted T cells, or T cells provided the cDNA or gDNA that made up the material.

The rearrangement links TRBV10-3 to TRBJ2-5, with TRBD1 matching 8 bases. This clonotype was sampled from a woman aged 45-65 years with active COVID-19. The sequenced material came from peripheral blood. The CDR3, as DNA: TGTGCCATCAGTGAAGGTGGCAGGGGGCTTACCCAGTACTTC. Translating gives CAISEGGRGLTQYF.